The sequence of this T cell receptor (beta chain) was determined in a study of response to subunit inactivated influenza vaccine. Study-level results: There was a suggestion from the authors that each seasonal influenza vaccination recruits few new T cells.

V gave up 0 bases and J gave up 4 bases, with 13 bases separating them. Germline V gene data show CDR1 as SGHDT and CDR2 as YYEEEE. The CDR3 length is 15 residues. About this clonotype: Its antigen remains unidentified.

TCRdb reanalysed the RT-PCR reads using MiXCR and keeps one entry per CDR3 protein. The table has about 160,000 distinct CDR3 sequences, roughly a tenth seen once; the top ten hold about a third. The sample was CD8+ T cells sorted from PBMCs, taken less than 30 months after vaccination. The sequence came from a man between 45 and 75 years old who received an inactivated influenza vaccine. The genes are TRBV5-6 and TRBJ1-2; the D is unclear. CDR3 DNA: TGTGCCAGCAGCTTGGAGCGCCGTGGCGCCTATGGCTACACCTTC. Its protein product is CASSLERRGAYGYTF.